Following are 11 T cell receptor beta chains from one sample sequenced in a study of blood T cell repertoires in COVID-19. Assay used: immunoSEQ multiplex PCR; TCRdb lists only in-frame clones, some missing. This sample has around 94,000 clones, with approximately 86% found just once. Material: peripheral blood. The receptors originated from a man between 45 and 60 years old with acute or convalescent COVID-19.

The chain combines TRBV6-6 with TRBJ2-2; TRBD2 aligns across 15 bases. V lost 5 bases to trimming and J lost 7 bases; unmatched junction nucleotides: 14. Germline loops: CDR1 MNHNY, CDR2 SVGAGI (reference sequence). The length of the CDR3 is 19 residues. The CDR3 protein is CASSRTSGGAEFGYGELFF. The DNA for the CDR3 is TGTGCCAGCAGTCGGACTAGCGGGGGGGCCGAGTTCGGGTACGGGGAGCTGTTTTTT.

This chain connects TRBV11-2 to TRBJ2-2; TRBD1 aligns across 8 bases. Germline CDR1 SGHAT, CDR2 FQNNGV. The V and J ends lost 1 base and 6 bases, in that order; junction bases with no gene match: 1. The CDR3 runs 14 residues. The CDR3 is CASSLVQGAGELFF. The CDR3 coding sequence is TGTGCCAGCAGCTTAGTACAGGGGGCCGGGGAGCTGTTTTTT.

This clone occurred once. The chain is built from TRBV9 and TRBJ2-1; 9 nucleotides line up with TRBD1. V was clipped by 3 bases and J by 7 bases; unmatched bases: 2. Germline CDR1 is SGDLS and CDR2 is YYNGEE. This CDR3 comprises 13 residues. The chain's CDR3 is CASSGGQGNEQFF. In DNA form, the CDR3 reads TGTGCCAGCAGCGGAGGACAGGGGAATGAGCAGTTCTTC.

The chain is built from TRBV10-3 and TRBJ1-3, with 7 bases identical to TRBD1. The V gene end was trimmed by 4 bases and the J gene end by 1 base; junction bases not matched to a gene: 4. The CDR3 has 15 amino acids. Germline values: CDR1 ENHRY, CDR2 SYGVKD. The CDR3: CAISGRTGSGNTIYF. The CDR3 region has the DNA TGTGCCATCAGTGGCCGGACAGGATCTGGAAACACCATATATTTT.

This chain links TRBV18 with TRBJ2-7; 10 nucleotides agree with TRBD1. V shed 3 bases, J shed 5 bases, and the junction held 7 bases outside the gene matches. CDR3 size: 15 residues. Per the germline V gene, CDR1 is KGHSH and CDR2 is LQKENI. The DNA of the CDR3 is TGTGCCAGCTCACCCAGACAGGGGGCGTCGAACGAGCAGTACTTC. Its protein product is CASSPRQGASNEQYF.

The V call is TRBV12-3 or TRBV12-4, the J call TRBJ2-5; unclear D gene. The CDR3 extends over 12 amino acids. V shed 10 bases and J shed 2 bases, with 11 bases lying between them. The CDR3 nucleotides read TGTGCCACCCTACGAGGACAAGAGACCCAGTACTTC. This encodes CATLRGQETQYF.

This rearrangement joins TRBV19 to TRBJ2-7, with TRBD1 matching 8 bases. The trim removed 1 base at V and 3 bases at J, leaving 5 bases unmatched. This CDR3 contains 15 residues. Germline assignment: CDR1 LNHDA and CDR2 SQIVND (reference sequence). DNA of the CDR3: TGTGCCAGTAGTATAGTGTCGACAGGGGTCTACGAGCAGTACTTC. Its protein is CASSIVSTGVYEQYF.

The chain recombines TRBV3-1 (or the pseudogene TRBV3-2) with TRBJ2-7; the D gene is possibly TRBD1 (6 bases). Germline CDR1 reads LGHDT; CDR2 reads YNNKEL (reference sequence). The CDR3 spans 16 residues. The V end was cut by 4 bases, the J end by 0 bases, with 16 bases between. In DNA form, the CDR3 reads TGTGCCAGCAGCCGACAACTGGACAGTACCTCCTACGAGCAGTACTTC. It translates to CASSRQLDSTSYEQYF.

This clone was counted between two and nine times. This chain connects TRBV10-3 to TRBJ2-7, with D possibly TRBD1 on 6 matching bases. CDR3 length: 14 amino acids. From germline, CDR1 is ENHRY and CDR2 SYGVKD. V lost 5 bases and J 5 bases, leaving 16 bases between the germline ends. DNA of the CDR3: TGTGCCATCAGTTGGTTGGGGGCACGGGACGAGCAGTACTTC. Amino acids: CAISWLGARDEQYF.

J is TRBJ2-2 and V is TRBV7-8, with TRBD1 matching 9 bases. The V and J ends lost 5 bases and 4 bases, in that order; junction bases with no gene match: 8. This CDR3 has 16 residues. CDR1 and CDR2 (germline): SGHVS, FQNEAQ. The CDR3 nucleotides are TGTGCCAGCAGCCGAGGGGACAGGGTTGGCACCGGGGAGCTGTTTTTT. Amino acid sequence: CASSRGDRVGTGELFF.

The chain carries TRBV27 and TRBJ1-6; no definite D call. The V end was cut by 2 bases, the J end by 3 bases, with 11 bases between. Germline CDR1 reads MNHEY; CDR2 reads SMNVEV (reference sequence). The CDR3 is 16 amino acids. CDR3 sequence: CASSLAFDIYNSPLHF. In DNA, the CDR3 is TGTGCCAGCAGTTTAGCGTTCGACATCTATAATTCACCCCTCCACTTT.